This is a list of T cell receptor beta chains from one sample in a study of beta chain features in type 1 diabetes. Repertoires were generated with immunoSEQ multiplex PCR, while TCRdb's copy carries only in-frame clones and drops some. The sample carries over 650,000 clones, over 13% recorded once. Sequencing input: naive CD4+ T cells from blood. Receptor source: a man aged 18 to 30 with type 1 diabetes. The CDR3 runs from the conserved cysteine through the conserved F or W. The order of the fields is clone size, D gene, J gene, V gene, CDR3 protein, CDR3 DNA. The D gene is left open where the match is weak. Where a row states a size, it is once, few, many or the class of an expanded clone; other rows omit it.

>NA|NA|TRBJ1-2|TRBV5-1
CASSLAPGGENYGYTF
TGCGCCAGCAGCTTGGCGCCTGGCGGGGAAAACTATGGCTACACCTTC
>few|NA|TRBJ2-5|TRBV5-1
CASSFGGQETQYF
TGCGCCAGCAGCTTCGGCGGACAAGAGACCCAGTACTTC
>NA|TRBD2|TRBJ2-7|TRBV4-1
CASSHVRTSGADYEQYF
TGCGCCAGCAGCCACGTTAGAACTAGCGGAGCAGACTACGAGCAGTACTTC
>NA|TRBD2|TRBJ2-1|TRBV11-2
CASSRTSGRGNEQFF
TGTGCCAGCAGCCGGACTAGCGGGAGGGGGAATGAGCAGTTCTTC
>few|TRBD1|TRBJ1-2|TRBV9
CASSVGSAGGNYGYTF
TGTGCCAGCAGCGTAGGATCGGCAGGGGGCAACTATGGCTACACCTTC
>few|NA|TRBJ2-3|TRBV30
CAWSGLQPRTDTQYF
TGTGCCTGGAGTGGCCTCCAACCCCGCACAGATACGCAGTATTTT
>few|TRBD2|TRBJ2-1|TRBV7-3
CASSPRAGATNEQFF
TGTGCCAGCAGCCCCCGAGCGGGGGCCACCAATGAGCAGTTCTTC
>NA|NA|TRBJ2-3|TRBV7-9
CASSLAGIDTQYF
TGTGCCAGCAGCTTAGCGGGTATAGATACGCAGTATTTT
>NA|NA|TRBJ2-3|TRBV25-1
CASSPTGSDTQYF
TGTGCCAGCAGTCCCACAGGGTCAGATACGCAGTATTTT
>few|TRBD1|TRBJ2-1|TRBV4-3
CASSHSDRGEQFF
TGCGCCAGCAGCCATTCCGACAGGGGCGAGCAGTTCTTC
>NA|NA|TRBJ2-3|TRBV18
CASSPPLLTDTQYF
TGTGCCAGCTCACCACCTTTACTCACGGATACGCAGTATTTT
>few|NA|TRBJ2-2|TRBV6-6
CASSYSGSTGELFF
TGTGCCAGCAGTTATTCGGGGTCCACCGGGGAGCTGTTTTTT
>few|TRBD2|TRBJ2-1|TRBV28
CASTSSGGPVTGQFF
TGTGCCAGCACCAGTAGCGGGGGCCCCGTCACGGGGCAGTTCTTC
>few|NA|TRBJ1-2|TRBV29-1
CSVTGTRRNYGYTF
TGCAGCGTGACCGGGACACGGAGGAACTATGGCTACACCTTC
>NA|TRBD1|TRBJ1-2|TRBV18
CASSPPGQGDYGYTF
TGTGCCAGCTCACCACCGGGACAGGGAGACTATGGCTACACCTTC
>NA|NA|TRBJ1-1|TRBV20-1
CSVTLNTEAFF
TGCAGTGTCACCTTGAACACTGAAGCTTTCTTT
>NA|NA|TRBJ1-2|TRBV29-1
CSDITVNGGYTF
TGCAGCGACATAACGGTTAATGGTGGCTACACCTTC
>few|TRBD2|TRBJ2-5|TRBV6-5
CASSYESLAGRETQYF
TGTGCCAGCAGTTACGAGTCACTAGCGGGTCGGGAGACCCAGTACTTC
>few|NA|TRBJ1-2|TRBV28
CASSIDGSNYGYTF
TGTGCCAGCAGTATAGACGGATCTAACTATGGCTACACCTTC
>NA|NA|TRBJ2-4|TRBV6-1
CASSDPGTAKNIQYF
TGTGCCAGCAGTGACCCCGGGACAGCCAAAAACATTCAGTACTTC
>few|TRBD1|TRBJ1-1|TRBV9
CASSSFGQGAEAFF
TGTGCCAGCAGCTCCTTCGGACAGGGGGCCGAGGCTTTCTTT
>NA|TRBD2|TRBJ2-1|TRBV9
CASSALPGSGPKYNEQFF
TGTGCCAGCAGCGCCCTCCCGGGTAGCGGGCCTAAATACAATGAGCAGTTCTTC
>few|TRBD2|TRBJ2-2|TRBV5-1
CASSLANSGRTGELFF
TGCGCCAGCAGCTTGGCAAATAGCGGGAGGACCGGGGAGCTGTTTTTT
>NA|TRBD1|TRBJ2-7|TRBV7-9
CASSLMGQAYEQYF
TGTGCCAGCAGCTTAATGGGACAGGCCTACGAGCAGTACTTC
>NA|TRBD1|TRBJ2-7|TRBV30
CAWSITGTGGRAAYEQYF
TGTGCCTGGAGTATTACCGGGACAGGGGGCCGGGCGGCCTACGAGCAGTACTTC
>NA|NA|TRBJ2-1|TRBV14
CASRTSVRGHEQFF
TGTGCCAGCAGGACCTCTGTCCGAGGCCATGAGCAGTTCTTC
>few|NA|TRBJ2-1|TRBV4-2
CASSQVLLGRLSYNEQFF
TGTGCCAGCAGCCAAGTTTTACTTGGACGCCTCTCCTACAATGAGCAGTTCTTC
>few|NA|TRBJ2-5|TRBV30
CACHRETQYF
TGTGCCTGCCACAGGGAGACCCAGTACTTC
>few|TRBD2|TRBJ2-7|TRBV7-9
CASRTSGPSGEQYF
TGTGCCAGCAGAACTAGCGGCCCCTCGGGCGAGCAGTACTTC
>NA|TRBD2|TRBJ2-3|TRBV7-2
CASSFASAGAADTQYF
TGTGCCAGCAGCTTCGCGTCAGCGGGGGCGGCCGATACGCAGTATTTT
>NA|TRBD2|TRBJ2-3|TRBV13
CASSLPRLAADTQYF
TGTGCCAGCAGCCTCCCCCGACTAGCAGCAGATACGCAGTATTTT
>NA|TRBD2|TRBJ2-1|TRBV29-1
CTAGVAGGPYNEQFF
TGCACCGCTGGAGTAGCGGGAGGACCGTACAATGAGCAGTTCTTC
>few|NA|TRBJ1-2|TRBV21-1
CASPQGLRGYTF
TGTGCCAGCCCGCAAGGGCTTCGGGGCTACACCTTC
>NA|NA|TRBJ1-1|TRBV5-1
CASSLDTQNTEAFF
TGCGCCAGCAGCTTGGACACCCAGAACACTGAAGCTTTCTTT
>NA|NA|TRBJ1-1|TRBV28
CASLFNTEAFF
TGTGCCAGCCTTTTCAACACTGAAGCTTTCTTT
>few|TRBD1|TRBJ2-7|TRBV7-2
CASSLAGQGSHEQYF
TGTGCCAGCAGCTTAGCGGGACAGGGTTCTCACGAGCAGTACTTC
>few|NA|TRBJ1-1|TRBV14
CASSRGVNTEAFF
TGTGCCAGCAGTAGGGGGGTGAACACTGAAGCTTTCTTT
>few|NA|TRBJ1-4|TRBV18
CASSPLSGDEKLFF
TGTGCCAGCTCACCGCTGTCGGGGGATGAAAAACTGTTTTTT
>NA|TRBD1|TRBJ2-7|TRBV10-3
CAISGGTGVQYEQYF
TGTGCCATCAGTGGCGGGACAGGGGTTCAATACGAGCAGTACTTC
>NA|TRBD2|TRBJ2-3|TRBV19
CASSISTSGSPADTQYF
TGTGCCAGTAGTATCTCGACTAGCGGGAGTCCGGCAGATACGCAGTATTTT
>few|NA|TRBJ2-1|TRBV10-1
CASSELGNEQFF
TGCGCCAGCAGTGAGCTCGGAAATGAGCAGTTCTTC
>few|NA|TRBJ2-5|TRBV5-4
CASSWAGETQYF
TGTGCCAGCAGCTGGGCTGGGGAGACCCAGTACTTC
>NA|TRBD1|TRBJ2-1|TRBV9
CASSVEQGAKNEQFF
TGTGCCAGCAGCGTAGAACAGGGGGCTAAGAATGAGCAGTTCTTC
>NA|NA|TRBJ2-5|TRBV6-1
CASSARRQVETQYF
TGTGCCAGCAGCGCCCGACGGCAGGTTGAGACCCAGTACTTC
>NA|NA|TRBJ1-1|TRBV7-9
CASSLSGNAEAFF
TGTGCCAGCAGCTTATCGGGGAACGCTGAAGCTTTCTTT
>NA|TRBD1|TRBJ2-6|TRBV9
CASSVGTEHVLTF
TGTGCCAGCAGCGTCGGGACAGAACACGTCCTGACTTTC
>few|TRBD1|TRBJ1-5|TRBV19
CASTPDRRQPQHF
TGTGCCAGTACCCCGGACAGGCGTCAGCCCCAGCATTTT
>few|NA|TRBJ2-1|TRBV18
CASSPRGANEQFF
TGTGCCAGCTCACCGCGAGGGGCCAATGAGCAGTTCTTC